One sample yielded the 26 T cell receptor beta chains listed below, sequenced in a study of blood T cell repertoires in COVID-19 (TCRdb year 2020). Receptor libraries were prepared by the immunoSEQ multiplex PCR assay. TCRdb carries this immuneACCESS record with in-frame sequences only. Its versions omit some clonotypes, under half of them owing to an unresolved V gene in the studies checked, with the rest unexplained. The sample profile shows about 150,000 clones; approximately 80% of them were found once. Roughly an eighth of the sample is held by the ten biggest clonotypes. Sequenced: peripheral blood. Every receptor here comes from a woman aged 60 to 75 with COVID-19, enrolled during active disease.

The chain carries TRBV29-1 and TRBJ2-7, with TRBD2 matching 13 bases. The V and J ends lost 7 bases and 9 bases, in that order; junction bases with no gene match: 9. The germline gives CDR1 SQVTM, CDR2 ANQGSEA. The CDR3 is 13 residues long. Here the CDR3 DNA reads TGCAGCGCAGTCGGACTAGCGGGAGTCGCGCAGTACTTC. It yields the protein CSAVGLAGVAQYF.

The J gene is TRBJ1-3, the V gene TRBV5-1; D gene uncertain. This CDR3 contains 14 residues. Germline loops: CDR1 SGHRS, CDR2 YFSETQ. V dropped 0 bases and J dropped 2 bases, with 6 bases sitting between them. The CDR3: CASSLEAAGNTIYF. The CDR3 DNA follows: TGCGCCAGCAGCTTGGAGGCGGCTGGAAACACCATATATTTT. Looking up the rest from reference TRBV5-1 and TRBJ1-3 gives the full variable domain: KAGVTQTPRYLIKTRGQQVTLSCSPISGHRSVSWYQQTPGQGLQFLFEYFSETQRNKGNFPGRFSGRQFSNSRSEMNVSTLELGDSALYLCASSLEAAGNTIYFGEGSWLTVV.

The chain carries TRBV6-5 and TRBJ2-5; 7 bases line up with TRBD1. V was clipped by 2 bases and J by 4 bases; unmatched bases: 7. The germline V gene has CDR1 MNHEY and CDR2 SVGAGI. The CDR3 has 15 amino acids. The CDR3 nucleotides read TGTGCCAGCAGTTACGGGACAGCTAGATCAGAGACCCAGTACTTC. Amino acids: CASSYGTARSETQYF.

The V gene is TRBV10-3, the J gene TRBJ1-5, with 9 bases matching TRBD1. Per germline, CDR1 ENHRY and CDR2 SYGVKD. The CDR3 runs 15 residues. J gave up 2 bases and V 4 bases, and 3 bases lay outside the gene matches. The CDR3 region is CAISGTGVGNQPQHF. The CDR3 nucleotides are TGTGCCATCAGTGGGACAGGGGTGGGCAATCAGCCCCAGCATTTT.

The chain couples TRBV2 to TRBJ2-7; the D gene is possibly TRBD2 (6 bases). The germline CDR1 and CDR2 sequences are SNHLY and FYNNEI. The CDR3 contains 14 residues. V gave up 6 bases and J gave up 0 bases, with 12 bases separating them. CDR3 amino acids: CASSTSRSSYEQYF. CDR3 in DNA: TGTGCCAGCAGCACTAGCAGAAGCTCCTACGAGCAGTACTTC.

The rearrangement uses TRBV6-5 and TRBJ1-1, with D unclear. Germline V lookup: CDR1 MNHEY, CDR2 SVGAGI. The CDR3 consists of 13 residues. V lost 7 bases, J lost 3 bases, and 12 bases lay in between. This chain's CDR3 is CASTPSGYTEAFF. The CDR3 nucleotides read TGTGCCAGCACCCCATCGGGGTACACTGAAGCTTTCTTT.

This chain uses TRBV25-1 with TRBJ1-2; D possibly corresponds to TRBD1 (5 bases). V lost 1 base and J lost 9, with 24 bases in between. This CDR3 contains 17 residues. Germline-derived CDR1 and CDR2 are MGHDK and SYGVNS. The CDR3 reads CASSESPSPLQARSYTF. CDR3 sequence (DNA): TGTGCCAGCAGTGAATCCCCCTCGCCGCTACAGGCACGAAGCTACACCTTC.

The chain uses TRBV4-2 and TRBJ1-2; tentatively, D is TRBD1 (6 bases). The CDR3 is 14 residues long. V gave up 4 bases and J gave up 2 bases, with 11 bases separating them. Looked up from germline, CDR1 is LGHNA and CDR2 is YNFKEQ. CDR3 residues: CASSPADSNYGYTF. CDR3 coding DNA: TGTGCCAGCAGCCCTGCGGACAGCAACTATGGCTACACCTTC.

The chain combines TRBV6-6 with TRBJ1-3; 10 positions agree with TRBD1. Germline CDR1 and CDR2: MNHNY and SVGAGI (reference sequence). J lost 5 bases, V lost 6 bases, and 4 bases had no gene match. This CDR3 region has 14 residues. The CDR3 protein is CASRWDRGRNTIYF. CDR3 coding DNA: TGTGCCAGCAGGTGGGACAGGGGTAGAAACACCATATATTTT.

The rearrangement links TRBV5-1 to TRBJ1-2; possible D gene TRBD1, 5 bases. Germline CDR1 and CDR2: SGHRS and YFSETQ. V was trimmed by 5 bases and J by 1 base, leaving 12 bases between them. The CDR3 is 14 residues long. The CDR3, as DNA: TGCGCCAGCAGGGTAGGAGGGGATAACTATGGCTACACCTTC. It codes for CASRVGGDNYGYTF.

The chain links TRBV7-9 to TRBJ1-6; 7 bases map to TRBD1. V was clipped by 6 bases and J by 3 bases; unmatched bases: 5. Germline V gene data show CDR1 as SEHNR and CDR2 as FQNEAQ (reference sequence). The CDR3 is made up of 15 amino acids. The CDR3 reads CASRFDRDYNSPLHF. The DNA of the CDR3 is TGTGCCAGCAGATTTGACAGGGACTATAATTCACCCCTCCACTTT.

The chain employs TRBV19 and TRBJ2-3; possibly TRBD2 for D (6 bases). Trimming took off 7 bases at V and 2 bases at J, with 7 bases between the two ends. The CDR3 has 12 amino acids. Germline V gives CDR1 LNHDA, CDR2 SQIVND (reference sequence). This CDR3 reads CASKDYTDTQYF. CDR3 in DNA: TGTGCCAGTAAGGACTACACAGATACGCAGTATTTT.

The chain recombines TRBV5-1 with TRBJ2-3; the match to TRBD1 covers 9 bases. The V gene end was trimmed by 4 bases and the J gene end by 4 bases; junction bases not matched to a gene: 13. In germline, CDR1 is SGHRS, CDR2 YFSETQ. The CDR3 is 17 amino acids. The CDR3 DNA sequence: TGCGCCAGCAGCATAAGCGCCGGGACAGGGTCCTCAGATACGCAGTATTTT. It specifies CASSISAGTGSSDTQYF.

The chain links TRBV9 to TRBJ2-2, with 12 bases aligning to TRBD2. The CDR3 extends over 16 amino acids. The germline CDR1 and CDR2 sequences are SGDLS and YYNGEE. Trimming at V came to 4 bases and at J to 1 base, leaving 2 bases not matched to a gene. In nucleotides, the CDR3 is TGTGCCAGCAGCTCGGGACTAGCGGGGAACACCGGGGAGCTGTTTTTT. This sequence encodes CASSSGLAGNTGELFF.

CDR3 coding DNA: TGTGCCAGCAGCTTAGGGGGGACAGGCAATCAGCCCCAGCATTTT. Its protein is CASSLGGTGNQPQHF. The J gene is TRBJ1-5, the V gene TRBV7-9; 7 positions agree with TRBD1. The CDR3 totals 15 residues. V lost 1 base to trimming and J lost 2 bases; unmatched junction nucleotides: 2. CDR1 and CDR2 from the germline V gene are SEHNR and FQNEAQ (reference sequence). The full variable domain, rest sourced from reference TRBV7-9 and TRBJ1-5, is DTGVSQNPRHKITKRGQNVTFRCDPISEHNRLYWYRQTLGQGPEFLTYFQNEAQLEKSRLLSDRFSAERPKGSFSTLEIQRTEQGDSAMYLCASSLGGTGNQPQHFGDGTRLSIL.

The J gene is TRBJ2-2, the V gene TRBV6-2 or TRBV6-3, with TRBD1 as a possible D gene (6 bases). The CDR3 is 14 amino acids. CDR1 and CDR2 (germline): MNHEY, SVGEGT. V lost 0 bases, J lost 5 bases, and 7 bases lay in between. The CDR3 coding sequence is TGTGCCAGCAGTTACTCGAGGGGGACCGGGGAGCTGTTTTTT. Translating gives CASSYSRGTGELFF.

CDR3 DNA sequence: TGTGCCAGCAGTGGGGTCGGAGGACAGGGGAGGTTAGATACGCAGTATTTT. Translating it yields CASSGVGGQGRLDTQYF. The genes are TRBV6-1 and TRBJ2-3; the match to TRBD1 covers 9 bases. This CDR3 spans 17 amino acids. Losses at the gene ends were 4 bases for V and 5 bases for J; bases not matched to a gene: 13. Germline V lookup: CDR1 MNHNS, CDR2 SASEGT.

The V call is TRBV5-4, the J call TRBJ1-3; TRBD1 might be the D (6 bases). Germline V gene data show CDR1 as SGHNT and CDR2 as YYREEE (reference sequence). Trimming cost V 2 bases and J 4 bases, with 7 bases left between them. This CDR3 has 13 residues. The CDR3 nucleotides read TGTGCCAGCAGCTTCGGACAGGGAAACACCATATATTTT. It encodes CASSFGQGNTIYF.

This clone was seen only once. The chain links TRBV5-1 to TRBJ1-1; 9 bases align to TRBD1. CDR3 length equals 16 residues. Germline V gene sequence: CDR1 SGHRS, CDR2 YFSETQ. The ends lost 2 bases at V and 0 bases at J; junction bases unmatched: 5. CDR3: CASSFGTGTVNTEAFF. In DNA, the CDR3 is TGCGCCAGCAGCTTTGGGACAGGGACGGTGAACACTGAAGCTTTCTTT.

CDR3 amino acids: CASSADRGNQPQHF. The CDR3 DNA reads TGTGCCAGCAGCGCGGACAGGGGGAATCAGCCCCAGCATTTT. The chain links TRBV7-6 to TRBJ1-5; 10 nucleotides agree with TRBD1. With 5 bases clipped from V and 4 bases from J, the junction kept 2 bases outside the gene matches. Germline V gene lookup returns CDR1 SGHVS and CDR2 FNYEAQ. The length of the CDR3 is 14 residues.

Only a few counts were recorded for this clone. The rearrangement uses TRBV7-9 and TRBJ1-2, with D possibly being TRBD1 (5 bases). The CDR3 covers 14 residues. Germline V gene data show CDR1 as SEHNR and CDR2 as FQNEAQ (reference sequence). The ends were cut back, 0 bases at V and 8 bases at J, with 13 bases in the middle. This CDR3 is CASSLASGPGGYTF. The CDR3 nucleotides read TGTGCCAGCAGCTTAGCTTCAGGGCCCGGGGGCTACACCTTC. Together with reference TRBV7-9 and TRBJ1-2, the CDR3 gives the full variable domain: DTGVSQNPRHKITKRGQNVTFRCDPISEHNRLYWYRQTLGQGPEFLTYFQNEAQLEKSRLLSDRFSAERPKGSFSTLEIQRTEQGDSAMYLCASSLASGPGGYTFGSGTRLTVV.

The chain couples TRBV7-9 to TRBJ1-5, with no clear D. The germline V gene encodes CDR1 SEHNR and CDR2 FQNEAQ (reference sequence). This CDR3 region has 16 residues. V dropped 5 bases and J dropped 0 bases, with 14 bases sitting between them. Here the CDR3 reads CASSPEGGNSNQPQHF. The CDR3 bases are TGTGCCAGCAGCCCAGAGGGAGGGAATAGCAATCAGCCCCAGCATTTT.

The V gene is TRBV7-9, the J gene TRBJ1-1; tentatively, D is TRBD1 (6 bases). Germline V gives CDR1 SEHNR, CDR2 FQNEAQ (reference sequence). Trimming cost V 4 bases and J 4 bases, with 19 bases left between them. CDR3 length: 16 residues. The CDR3 DNA reads TGTGCCAGCAGCTCTAGGGGGACCAGGGGATTCACTGAAGCTTTCTTT. It specifies CASSSRGTRGFTEAFF. The variable domain in full, completed from reference TRBV7-9 and TRBJ1-1, reads DTGVSQNPRHKITKRGQNVTFRCDPISEHNRLYWYRQTLGQGPEFLTYFQNEAQLEKSRLLSDRFSAERPKGSFSTLEIQRTEQGDSAMYLCASSSRGTRGFTEAFFGQGTRLTVV.

This clone was found a few times. The rearrangement joins TRBV12-3 or TRBV12-4 to TRBJ2-7; D perhaps matches TRBD1 (5 bases). V lost 6 bases to trimming and J lost 6 bases, with 12 bases between them. The CDR3 is made up of 12 amino acids. CDR3 sequence reads: CASSRATGEQYF. DNA for the CDR3: TGTGCCAGCAGCCGTGCCACAGGCGAGCAGTACTTC.

The chain recombines TRBV5-4 with TRBJ1-1, with D uncertain. In germline, CDR1 is SGHNT, CDR2 YYREEE (reference sequence). The CDR3 totals 16 residues. Deletions cut 2 bases from V and 2 bases from J, with 16 bases between. CDR3: CASSLRLVAVNTEAFF. In nucleotides, the CDR3 is TGTGCCAGCAGCTTAAGATTGGTGGCAGTAAACACTGAAGCTTTCTTT.

The chain carries TRBV5-6 and TRBJ1-1; the D gene is possibly TRBD1 (5 bases). Germline assignment: CDR1 SGHDT and CDR2 YYEEEE. The V gene lost 3 bases and the J gene lost 1 base, with 10 bases spanning the gap. There are 14 residues in the CDR3. The CDR3 bases are TGTGCCAGCAGCTGGGGTCAGGGGAACACTGAAGCTTTCTTT. Translating it yields CASSWGQGNTEAFF.